This TCR beta chain was identified during a study of T cell changes during pregnancy in multiple sclerosis. The CDR3 extends over 14 amino acids. The germline CDR1 and CDR2 sequences are SNHLY and FYNNEI. V was shortened by 6 bases and J by 2 bases, with 12 bases between the two germline ends. Libraries were prepared by immunoSEQ multiplex PCR; TCRdb keeps only in-frame clonotypes and omits some of them. The data contain about 64,000 clones, about nine tenths of them singletons. The V and J genes are TRBV2 and TRBJ2-3; a weak D match, TRBD2 (5 bases). This sequence was found in a female donor with multiple sclerosis, enrolled in a pregnancy study. Sequenced here: peripheral blood, sampled in the second trimester of pregnancy. The CDR3 DNA sequence: TGTGCCAGCAGGGCTGGACTGCACACAGATACGCAGTATTTT. This gives the protein CASRAGLHTDTQYF.